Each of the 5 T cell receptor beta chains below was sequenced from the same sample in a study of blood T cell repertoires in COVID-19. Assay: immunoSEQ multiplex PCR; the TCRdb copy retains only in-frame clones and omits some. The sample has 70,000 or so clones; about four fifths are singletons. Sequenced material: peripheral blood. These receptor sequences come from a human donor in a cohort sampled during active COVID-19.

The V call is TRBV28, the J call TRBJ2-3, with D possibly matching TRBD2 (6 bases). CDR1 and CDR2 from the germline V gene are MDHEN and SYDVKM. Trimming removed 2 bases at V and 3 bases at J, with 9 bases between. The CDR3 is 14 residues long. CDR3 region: CASSLKGRTDTQYF. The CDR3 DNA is TGTGCCAGCAGTTTAAAAGGGAGGACAGATACGCAGTATTTT.

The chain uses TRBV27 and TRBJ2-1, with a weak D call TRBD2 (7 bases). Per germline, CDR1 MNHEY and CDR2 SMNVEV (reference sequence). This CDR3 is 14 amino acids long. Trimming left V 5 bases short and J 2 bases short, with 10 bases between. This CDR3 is CASSQGGAYNEQFF. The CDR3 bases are TGTGCCAGCAGTCAAGGGGGGGCCTACAATGAGCAGTTCTTC.

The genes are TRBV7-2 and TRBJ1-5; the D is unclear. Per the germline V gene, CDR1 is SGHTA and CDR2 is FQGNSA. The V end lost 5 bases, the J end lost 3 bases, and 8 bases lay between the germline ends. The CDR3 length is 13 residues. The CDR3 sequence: CASSAANNQPQHF. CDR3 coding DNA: TGTGCCAGCAGCGCCGCGAACAATCAGCCCCAGCATTTT.

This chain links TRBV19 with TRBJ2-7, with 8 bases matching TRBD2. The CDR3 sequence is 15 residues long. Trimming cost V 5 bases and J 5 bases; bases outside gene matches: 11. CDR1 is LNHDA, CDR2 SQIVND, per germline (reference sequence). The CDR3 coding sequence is TGTGCCAGTAGTCCGAGGGGACTAGTGAATCACGAGCAGTACTTC. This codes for CASSPRGLVNHEQYF.

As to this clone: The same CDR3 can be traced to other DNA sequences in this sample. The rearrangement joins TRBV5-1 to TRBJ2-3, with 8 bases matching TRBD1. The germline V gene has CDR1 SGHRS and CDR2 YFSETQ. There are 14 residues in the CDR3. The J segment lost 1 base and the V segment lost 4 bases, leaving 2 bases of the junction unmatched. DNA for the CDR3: TGCGCCAGCAGCCCGGGACAGGGCACAGATACGCAGTATTTT. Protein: CASSPGQGTDTQYF.